The entry that follows covers one TCR beta chain sequence. The data were obtained in a study of beta chain features in type 1 diabetes. V lost 2 bases and J 6 bases, leaving 13 bases between the germline ends. CDR1 is KGHSH and CDR2 is LQKENI in the germline V gene. This CDR3 has 14 amino acids. Expressed TCRB transcripts were sequenced, since all the RNA that had been isolated was reverse transcribed. Clones were read by immunoSEQ multiplex PCR, and TCRdb kept only the in-frame ones, dropping some. The sample holds about 42,000 clones, around 50% seen once. What was sequenced was stem cell memory CD4+ T cells from blood. This chain connects TRBV18 to TRBJ1-2, with a tentative D call TRBD1 (5 bases). The origin of this receptor is a woman in her 30s in good health. Here the CDR3 reads CASSPVAGSDGYTF. The CDR3 DNA reads TGTGCCAGCTCACCAGTTGCAGGGTCGGATGGCTACACCTTC.